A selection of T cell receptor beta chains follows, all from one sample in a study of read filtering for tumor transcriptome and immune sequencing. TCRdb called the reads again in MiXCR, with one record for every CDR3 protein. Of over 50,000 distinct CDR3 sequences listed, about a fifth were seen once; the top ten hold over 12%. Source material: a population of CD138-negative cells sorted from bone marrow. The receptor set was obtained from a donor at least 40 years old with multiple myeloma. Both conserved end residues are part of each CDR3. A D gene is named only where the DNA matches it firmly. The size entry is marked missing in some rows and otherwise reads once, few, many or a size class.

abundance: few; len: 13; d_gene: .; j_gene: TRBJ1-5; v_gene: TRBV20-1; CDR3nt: TGCAGTGCTACTCGGGGCGGCAATCAGCCCCAGCATTTT; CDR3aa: CSATRGGNQPQHF
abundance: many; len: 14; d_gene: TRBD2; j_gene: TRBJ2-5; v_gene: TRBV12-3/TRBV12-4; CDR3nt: TGTGCCAGCAGCCCAGCGGGAGTTTGGGAGACCCAGTACTTC; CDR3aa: CASSPAGVWETQYF
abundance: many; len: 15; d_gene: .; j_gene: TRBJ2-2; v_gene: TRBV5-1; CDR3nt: TGCGCCAGCAGTGAGACAGTAAAAAACACCGGGGAGCTGTTTTTT; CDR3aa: CASSETVKNTGELFF
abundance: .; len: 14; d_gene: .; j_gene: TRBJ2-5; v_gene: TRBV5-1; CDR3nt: TGCGCCAGCAGCTTGGAGACAGTGGGGGGGACCCAGTACTTC; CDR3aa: CASSLETVGGTQYF
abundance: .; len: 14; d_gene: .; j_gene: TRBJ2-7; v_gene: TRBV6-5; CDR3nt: TGTGCCAGCAGACCCGGACTAGGGGGCTACGAGCAGTACTTC; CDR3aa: CASRPGLGGYEQYF
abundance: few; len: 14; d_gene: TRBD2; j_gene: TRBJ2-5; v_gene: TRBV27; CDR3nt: TGTGCCAGCAGTGATAGCGGGAGTTATGAGACCCAGTACTTC; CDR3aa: CASSDSGSYETQYF
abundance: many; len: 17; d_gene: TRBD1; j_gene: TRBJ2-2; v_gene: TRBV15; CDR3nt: TGTGCCACCAGCAGTGCTCTTGAGGGGGCAGGAACCGGGGAGCTGTTTTTT; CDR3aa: CATSSALEGAGTGELFF
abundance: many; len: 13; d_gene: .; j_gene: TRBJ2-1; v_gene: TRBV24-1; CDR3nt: TGTGCCACCGCCCTCGGGGGGCGTGGGGAGCAGTTCTTC; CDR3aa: CATALGGRGEQFF
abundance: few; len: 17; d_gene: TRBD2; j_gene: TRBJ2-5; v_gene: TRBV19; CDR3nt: TGTGCCAGTAGTATTGAACCGACTAGCGGGAGGTCCGGGACCCAGTACTTC; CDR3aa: CASSIEPTSGRSGTQYF
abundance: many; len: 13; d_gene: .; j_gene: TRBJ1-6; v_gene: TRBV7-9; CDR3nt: TGTGCCAGCAGCTCCCGGGAGAATTCACCCCTCCACTTT; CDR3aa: CASSSRENSPLHF
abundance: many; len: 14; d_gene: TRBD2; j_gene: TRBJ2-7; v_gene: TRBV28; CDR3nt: TGTGCCAGCATATCTGGCGGGAGCCCCCACGAGCAGTACTTC; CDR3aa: CASISGGSPHEQYF
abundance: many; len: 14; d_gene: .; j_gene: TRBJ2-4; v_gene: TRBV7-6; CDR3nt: TGTGCCAGCAGCGCTTCCGCCAGCTCCGATCGACAGTACTTC; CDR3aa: CASSASASSDRQYF
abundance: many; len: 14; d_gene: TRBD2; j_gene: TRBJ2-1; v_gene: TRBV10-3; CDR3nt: TGTGCCATCAGTGGACTAGCTGGAAACAATGAGCAGTTCTTC; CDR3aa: CAISGLAGNNEQFF
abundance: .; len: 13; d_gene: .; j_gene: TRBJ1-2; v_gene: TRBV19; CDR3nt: TGTGCCAGTAGTATGAAGGGGAACTATGGCTACACCTTC; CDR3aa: CASSMKGNYGYTF
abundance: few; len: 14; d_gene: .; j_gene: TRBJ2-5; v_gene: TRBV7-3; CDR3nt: TGTGCCAGCAACAACGGACAGCCTCAAGAGACCCAGTACTTC; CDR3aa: CASNNGQPQETQYF
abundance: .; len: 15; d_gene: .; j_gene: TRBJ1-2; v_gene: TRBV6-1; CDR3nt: TGTGCCAGCAGTGAATCGGTGGCCCTATTTTATGGCTACACCTTC; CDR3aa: CASSESVALFYGYTF
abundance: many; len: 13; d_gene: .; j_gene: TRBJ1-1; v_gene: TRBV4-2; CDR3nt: TGTGCCAGCAGCCAAGGGCCTCGGGGTTACGCTTTCTTT; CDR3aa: CASSQGPRGYAFF
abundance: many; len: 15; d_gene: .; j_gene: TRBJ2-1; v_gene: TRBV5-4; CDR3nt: TGTGCCAGCAGCTCACCGACTCTCTCCTACAATGAGCAGTTCTTC; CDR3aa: CASSSPTLSYNEQFF
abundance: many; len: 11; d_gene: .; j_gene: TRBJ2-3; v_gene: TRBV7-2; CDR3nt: TGTGCCAGCAGCTTAACGGATACGCAGTATTTT; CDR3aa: CASSLTDTQYF
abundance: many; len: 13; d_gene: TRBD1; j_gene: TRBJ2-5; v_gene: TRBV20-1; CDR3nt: TGCAGTGCTAGAGTTTCGAGTGGACAGGGCCAGTACTTC; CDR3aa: CSARVSSGQGQYF
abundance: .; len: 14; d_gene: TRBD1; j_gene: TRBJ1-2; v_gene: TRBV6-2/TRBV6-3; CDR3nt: TGTGCCAGCAGTTATCGGACAGGGAACTCTGGCTACACCTTC; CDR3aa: CASSYRTGNSGYTF
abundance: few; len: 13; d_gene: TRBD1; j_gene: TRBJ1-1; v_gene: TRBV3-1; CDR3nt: TGTGCCAGCAGCCAAGCGACAGGGGCTGAAGCTTTCTTT; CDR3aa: CASSQATGAEAFF
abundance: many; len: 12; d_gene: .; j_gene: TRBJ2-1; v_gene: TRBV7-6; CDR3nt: TGTGCCAGCAGTCACGCGCTGGGTGAGCAGTTCTTC; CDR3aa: CASSHALGEQFF
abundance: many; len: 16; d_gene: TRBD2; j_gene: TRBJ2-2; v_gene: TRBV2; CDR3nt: TGTGCCAGCAGAGAAATAACTAGCGGGGGGACCGGGGAGCTGTTTTTT; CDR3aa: CASREITSGGTGELFF
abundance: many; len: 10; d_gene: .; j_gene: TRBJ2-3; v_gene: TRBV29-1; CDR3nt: TGCAGCGCCAGGACTAATACGCAGTATTTT; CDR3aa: CSARTNTQYF
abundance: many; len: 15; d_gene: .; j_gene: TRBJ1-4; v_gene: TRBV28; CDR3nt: TGTGCCAGCAGTTTGAGTTGGGCCGGTAATGAAAAACTGTTTTTT; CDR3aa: CASSLSWAGNEKLFF
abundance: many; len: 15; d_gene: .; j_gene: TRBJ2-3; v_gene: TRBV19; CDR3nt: TGTGCCACCCGCCGACTAAGAGGAGCTGAAGATACGCAGTATTTT; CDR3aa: CATRRLRGAEDTQYF